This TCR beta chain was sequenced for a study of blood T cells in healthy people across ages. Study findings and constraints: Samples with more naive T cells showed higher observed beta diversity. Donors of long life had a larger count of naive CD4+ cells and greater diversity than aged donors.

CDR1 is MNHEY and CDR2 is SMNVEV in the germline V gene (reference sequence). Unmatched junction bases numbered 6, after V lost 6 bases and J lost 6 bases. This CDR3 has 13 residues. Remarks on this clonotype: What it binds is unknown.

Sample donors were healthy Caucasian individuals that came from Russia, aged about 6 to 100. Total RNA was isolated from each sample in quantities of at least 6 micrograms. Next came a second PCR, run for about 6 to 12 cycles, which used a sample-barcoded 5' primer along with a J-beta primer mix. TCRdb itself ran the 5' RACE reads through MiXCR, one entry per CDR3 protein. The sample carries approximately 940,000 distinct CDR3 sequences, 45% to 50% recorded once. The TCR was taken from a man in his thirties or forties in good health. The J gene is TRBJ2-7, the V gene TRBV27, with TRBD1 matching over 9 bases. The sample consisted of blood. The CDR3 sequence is CASRHPGQGEQYF. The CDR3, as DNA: TGTGCCAGCAGACATCCGGGACAGGGCGAGCAGTACTTC.